Below are 14 T cell receptor beta chains sequenced from a single sample in a study of T-cell reconstitution after alpha-beta-depleted transplantation in children. A TCRbeta library incorporating unique molecular identifiers was prepared. TCRdb itself ran the PCR reads through MiXCR, one entry per CDR3 protein. The table lists around 230,000 distinct CDR3 sequences, about 15% of them singletons, with just under 45% in the top ten. The sample consisted of PBMCs, mostly from graft donor cells, taken 360 days after TCRalphabeta/CD19-depleted stem cell transplant. Receptors were obtained from a male patient between 2 and 9 years old who had a stem cell transplant for acute lymphoblastic leukemia, so the T cells may come from the graft donor.

The chain combines TRBV10-2 with TRBJ2-7, with a possible D match to TRBD1 (6 bases). Germline V gives CDR1 WSHSY, CDR2 SAAADI. The CDR3 spans 14 residues. V was pared by 7 bases and J by 3 bases, with 16 bases between. CDR3 sequence: CASTSPGDNYEQYF. The CDR3 bases are TGCGCCAGCACCTCACCAGGGGACAACTACGAGCAGTACTTC.

V gene TRBV20-1 combines with J gene TRBJ1-4; D is possibly TRBD1 (5 bases). CDR3 size: 15 residues. In germline, CDR1 is DFQATT, CDR2 SNEGSKA (reference sequence). The CDR3 bases are TGCAGCAGCTTAAAAAACGGGACGAGTAATGAAAAACTGTTTTTT. Translating gives CSSLKNGTSNEKLFF.

This clonotype was seen only a few times. The chain is built from TRBV5-1 and TRBJ1-1; D remains ambiguous. Germline V gives CDR1 SGHRS, CDR2 YFSETQ. CDR3 length: 17 amino acids. V was trimmed by 4 bases and J by 0 bases, leaving 19 bases between them. The DNA for the CDR3 is TGCGCCAGCAGCCCTTTTGGCCGGGTGGGGATGAACACTGAAGCTTTCTTT. Protein: CASSPFGRVGMNTEAFF.

The V gene is TRBV7-2, the J gene TRBJ2-7; D might be TRBD1 (6 bases). From germline, CDR1 is SGHTA and CDR2 FQGNSA. Trimming shortened V by 5 bases and J by 3 bases, and 11 bases separated the two germline ends. This CDR3 is 13 amino acids long. This CDR3 is CASSEQQGYEQYF. As DNA, the CDR3 is TGTGCCAGCAGCGAACAACAGGGCTACGAGCAGTACTTC.

The CDR3 loop is CSVRGRNEQFF. The CDR3 DNA sequence: TGCAGTGTAAGAGGGCGGAATGAGCAGTTCTTC. The V call is TRBV20-1, the J call TRBJ2-1; perhaps TRBD2 as D (5 bases). Trimming cost V 7 bases and J 7 bases, with 11 bases left between them. CDR3 length: 11 amino acids. Germline CDR1 is DFQATT and CDR2 is SNEGSKA (reference sequence).

The chain uses TRBV20-1 and TRBJ2-1, with 9 bases identical to TRBD2. Trimming cost V 7 bases and J 7 bases; bases outside gene matches: 11. Germline assignment: CDR1 DFQATT and CDR2 SNEGSKA (reference sequence). The CDR3 consists of 14 residues. The CDR3 spells CSVLSLAGNNEQFF. CDR3 nucleotide sequence: TGCAGTGTGCTGTCTCTAGCGGGGAATAATGAGCAGTTCTTC.

A few counts support this clonotype. V is TRBV28 and J is TRBJ2-1; D ambiguous. The CDR3 length is 11 residues. Germline CDR1 MDHEN, CDR2 SYDVKM. Trimming cost V 5 bases and J 10 bases, with 9 bases left between them. CDR3 nucleotide sequence: TGTGCCAGCAGTCCCGGTTGGGAGCAGTTCTTC. This encodes CASSPGWEQFF.

The rearrangement joins TRBV7-9 to TRBJ2-7; 10 bases line up with TRBD1. V lost 4 bases to trimming and J lost 3 bases; unmatched junction nucleotides: 9. Germline values: CDR1 SEHNR, CDR2 FQNEAQ (reference sequence). This CDR3 has 16 residues. The CDR3 spells CASSSNRDRGDYEQYF. Here the CDR3 DNA reads TGTGCCAGCAGCTCAAACCGGGACAGGGGTGACTACGAGCAGTACTTC. Full variable domain (outside the CDR3, taken from reference TRBV7-9 and TRBJ2-7): DTGVSQNPRHKITKRGQNVTFRCDPISEHNRLYWYRQTLGQGPEFLTYFQNEAQLEKSRLLSDRFSAERPKGSFSTLEIQRTEQGDSAMYLCASSSNRDRGDYEQYFGPGTRLTVT.

The chain joins TRBV4-2 to TRBJ2-6; either TRBD1 or TRBD2 may fit D (5 bases each). Germline CDR1 is LGHNA and CDR2 is YNFKEQ. This CDR3 has 15 residues. The V end lost 8 bases, the J end lost 4 bases, and 15 bases lay between the germline ends. DNA for the CDR3: TGTGCCAGCTGGGCCGGGACGTCGGGGGCCAACGTCCTGACTTTC. It is translated as CASWAGTSGANVLTF.

The chain recombines TRBV28 with TRBJ2-5, with 9 positions matching TRBD1. V shed 8 bases, J shed 3 bases, and the junction held 1 base outside the gene matches. Germline V CDR1 and CDR2: MDHEN, SYDVKM. CDR3 size: 12 residues. The CDR3 loop is CASRTGEETQYF. The CDR3 DNA is TGTGCCAGCCGGACAGGGGAAGAGACCCAGTACTTC.

This clonotype was counted at least ten times. CDR3 protein: CASSPGEETQYF. In DNA form, the CDR3 reads TGTGCCAGCAGCCCCGGGGAAGAGACCCAGTACTTC. The chain carries TRBV18 and TRBJ2-5; a weak D match, TRBD2 (5 bases). Trimming left V 8 bases short and J 3 bases short, with 10 bases between. The CDR3 is 12 residues long. Per the germline V gene, CDR1 is KGHSH and CDR2 is LQKENI. Full variable domain (outside the CDR3, taken from reference TRBV18 and TRBJ2-5): NAGVMQNPRHLVRRRGQEARLRCSPMKGHSHVYWYRQLPEEGLKFMVYLQKENIIDESGMPKERFSAEFPKEGPSILRIQQVVRGDSAAYFCASSPGEETQYFGPGTRLLVL.

This sequence joins TRBV15 and TRBJ2-2; 7 bases are shared with TRBD2. Germline assignment: CDR1 LNHNV and CDR2 YYDKDF (reference sequence). The CDR3 is made up of 16 amino acids. V shed 2 bases, J shed 0 bases, and the junction held 3 bases outside the gene matches. CDR3 DNA sequence: TGTGCCACCAGCAGAACCGGGACTACGAACACCGGGGAGCTGTTTTTT. Translated, it gives CATSRTGTTNTGELFF. Based on the CDR3 plus reference TRBV15 and TRBJ2-2, the full variable domain is DAMVIQNPRYQVTQFGKPVTLSCSQTLNHNVMYWYQQKSSQAPKLLFHYYDKDFNNEADTPDNFQSRRPNTSFCFLDIRSPGLGDTAMYLCATSRTGTTNTGELFFGEGSRLTVL.

The chain joins TRBV11-2 to TRBJ2-2, with D uncertain. The CDR3 has 12 amino acids. V was cut by 1 base and J by 6 bases, with 3 bases left in between. CDR1 is SGHAT and CDR2 is FQNNGV in the germline V gene. The CDR3 reads CASSLAAGELFF. DNA of the CDR3: TGTGCCAGCAGCTTAGCCGCCGGGGAGCTGTTTTTT.

In its sample, this clonotype was seen a few times. The rearrangement links TRBV20-1 to TRBJ1-4, with D hard to call. V shed 4 bases and J shed 10 bases, with 22 bases lying between them. The CDR3 consists of 15 residues. Germline V lookup: CDR1 DFQATT, CDR2 SNEGSKA (reference sequence). CDR3 protein: CSAMGSRSSSPKLFF. CDR3 in DNA: TGCAGTGCTATGGGAAGTCGCAGTTCGAGTCCAAAACTGTTTTTT.